The 17 T cell receptor beta chains presented below share a single source sample, sequenced in a study of OX40 agonist ivuxolimab in advanced cancers. Some clones are missing from TCRdb's copy, which holds only in-frame ones; the method was immunoSEQ multiplex PCR. The sample includes tens of thousands of clones, roughly 89% of them seen just once. The starting material was CD4+ or CD8+ T cells sorted from blood, obtained in a trial of the OX40 agonist ivuxolimab. All receptors derive from an adult with an advanced solid tumor such as melanoma, head and neck, liver or kidney cancer.

The chain uses TRBV6-6 and TRBJ1-5; tentative D call: TRBD1 (6 bases). The CDR3 length is 14 residues. The germline CDR1 and CDR2 sequences are MNHNY and SVGAGI (reference sequence). The V gene lost 7 bases and the J gene lost 1 base, with 11 bases spanning the gap. The chain's CDR3 is CASKKQGSNQPQHF. The CDR3 DNA reads as TGTGCCAGCAAAAAACAGGGAAGCAATCAGCCCCAGCATTTT.

The J gene is TRBJ2-3, the V gene TRBV5-1, with 9 bases identical to TRBD2. Germline values: CDR1 SGHRS, CDR2 YFSETQ. The V and J ends lost 5 bases and 1 base, in that order; junction bases with no gene match: 5. CDR3 length: 15 amino acids. The DNA for the CDR3 is TGCGCCAGCAGTTATAGCGGGGGTCGCACAGATACGCAGTATTTT. Protein: CASSYSGGRTDTQYF.

The chain carries TRBV7-2 and TRBJ1-2; 7 nucleotides match TRBD1. The CDR3 sequence is 17 residues long. With 1 base clipped from V and 5 bases from J, the junction kept 13 bases outside the gene matches. Per germline, CDR1 SGHTA and CDR2 FQGNSA. The chain's CDR3 is CASSLGEGARRLYGYTF. The DNA for the CDR3 is TGTGCCAGCAGCTTAGGGGAGGGGGCCCGCCGACTATATGGCTACACCTTC. Full variable domain (rest looked up from reference TRBV7-2 and TRBJ1-2): GAGVSQSPSNKVTEKGKDVELRCDPISGHTALYWYRQSLGQGLEFLIYFQGNSAPDKSGLPSDRFSAERTGGSVSTLTIQRTQQEDSAVYLCASSLGEGARRLYGYTFGSGTRLTVV.

This chain links TRBV5-1 with TRBJ2-2, with D maybe TRBD1 (6 bases). The CDR3 consists of 15 residues. Germline CDR1 reads SGHRS; CDR2 reads YFSETQ. Trimming left V 0 bases short and J 6 bases short, with 12 bases between. This chain's CDR3 is CASSLVPGAAGELFF. The CDR3, as DNA: TGCGCCAGCAGCTTGGTCCCAGGGGCGGCCGGGGAGCTGTTTTTT.

The CDR3 bases are TGCGCCAGCAGCTACTCCGGGCGGGAAGGCTACACCTTC. Protein product: CASSYSGREGYTF. V usage is TRBV5-1 and J usage is TRBJ1-2; D is uncertain. V was pared by 3 bases and J by 8 bases, with 14 bases between. CDR1 and CDR2 (germline): SGHRS, YFSETQ. CDR3 size: 13 residues.

The V gene is TRBV7-2, the J gene TRBJ2-6; D possibly corresponds to TRBD1 (5 bases). Germline-derived CDR1 and CDR2 are SGHTA and FQGNSA. Trimming took off 4 bases at V and 0 bases at J, with 16 bases between the two ends. CDR3 length: 18 amino acids. CDR3 residues: CASSSKWQGLSGANVLTF. The CDR3 DNA reads TGTGCCAGCAGCTCAAAATGGCAGGGCCTCTCTGGGGCCAACGTCCTGACTTTC.

CDR3 bases: TGTGCCAGCAGCGTAGATGGGGGTAGAAACACCATATATTTT. This translates into CASSVDGGRNTIYF. The J gene is TRBJ1-3, the V gene TRBV9; weak D call: TRBD1 (5 bases). Trimming cost V 0 bases and J 5 bases, with 9 bases left between them. This CDR3 comprises 14 residues. In germline, CDR1 is SGDLS, CDR2 YYNGEE.

The chain has TRBV5-4 and TRBJ2-3; a possible D gene is TRBD2 (5 bases). Germline V gene sequence: CDR1 SGHNT, CDR2 YYREEE (reference sequence). This CDR3 has 17 residues. Trimming stripped 1 base from V and 6 bases from J, with 21 bases between. The CDR3 DNA is TGTGCCAGCAGCTTGCTGCAAGGCAGTATTGGACTGGATACGCAGTATTTT. As protein: CASSLLQGSIGLDTQYF.

This rearrangement joins TRBV19 to TRBJ2-3; D is tentatively TRBD1 or TRBD2 (5 bases each). Germline V lookup: CDR1 LNHDA, CDR2 SQIVND (reference sequence). Trimming removed 2 bases from V and 5 bases from J, with 11 bases in between. CDR3 length: 14 amino acids. CDR3: CASSIRPGRDTQYF. In DNA form, the CDR3 reads TGTGCCAGTAGTATAAGACCGGGGCGAGATACGCAGTATTTT.

This clone was seen only a few times. The rearrangement uses TRBV7-3 and TRBJ2-2; TRBD1 matches at 7 bases. This CDR3 has 14 amino acids. After removal of 6 bases from V and 4 bases from J, the junction contained 5 bases not matched to a gene. From germline, CDR1 is SGHTA and CDR2 FQGTGA. The CDR3 nucleotides are TGTGCCAGCAGGGAGACAGGGATCACCGGGGAGCTGTTTTTT. Amino acid sequence: CASRETGITGELFF. Supplemented by reference TRBV7-3 and TRBJ2-2, the full variable domain reads GAGVSQTPSNKVTEKGKYVELRCDPISGHTALYWYRQSLGQGPEFLIYFQGTGAADDSGLPNDRFFAVRPEGSVSTLKIQRTERGDSAVYLCASRETGITGELFFGEGSRLTVL.

The V call is TRBV4-1, the J call TRBJ1-5; no clear D. The V gene's germline CDR1 is MGHRA and CDR2 YSYEKL. The CDR3 is made up of 16 amino acids. V gave up 4 bases and J gave up 6 bases, with 19 bases separating them. The CDR3 bases are TGCGCCAGCAGCCCCCGTTGGCCAGAAGTCGGTCAGCCCCAGCATTTT. This encodes CASSPRWPEVGQPQHF.

This sequence joins TRBV5-1 and TRBJ2-7; 13 nucleotides agree with TRBD2. V lost 4 bases and J lost 0; bases outside the gene matches: 4. Germline values: CDR1 SGHRS, CDR2 YFSETQ. The length of the CDR3 is 16 residues. The CDR3 DNA reads as TGCGCCAGCAGCCGGACTAGCGGGAGCCTCTCCTACGAGCAGTACTTC. This gives the protein CASSRTSGSLSYEQYF.

This clone was detected once. The V and J genes are TRBV28 and TRBJ2-7; 7 bases align to TRBD1. This CDR3 contains 16 residues. V lost 5 bases, J lost 0 bases, and 10 bases stayed unmatched. The germline V gene has CDR1 MDHEN and CDR2 SYDVKM. The CDR3 here is CASSPVGQLYSYEQYF. As DNA, the CDR3 is TGTGCCAGCAGTCCAGTGGGACAGCTGTACTCCTACGAGCAGTACTTC.

This chain uses TRBV27 with TRBJ1-1; D gene unclear. The V and J ends lost 5 bases and 6 bases respectively, with 13 bases between them. From germline, CDR1 is MNHEY and CDR2 SMNVEV (reference sequence). This CDR3 spans 13 amino acids. The CDR3 DNA follows: TGTGCCAGCAGTGTAGGTAGGGCTTCTGAAGCTTTCTTT. It encodes CASSVGRASEAFF.

The chain uses TRBV19 and TRBJ1-3; D is uncertain. V lost 5 bases and J 0 bases, leaving 11 bases between the germline ends. The CDR3 runs to 15 residues. CDR1 LNHDA and CDR2 SQIVND come from the germline V gene (reference sequence). In DNA form, the CDR3 reads TGTGCCAGTAGTCAAGGACGGAACTCTGGAAACACCATATATTTT. Encoded protein: CASSQGRNSGNTIYF.

The genes are TRBV19 and TRBJ1-4; D gene uncertain. The CDR3 is made up of 14 amino acids. The germline V and J ends were trimmed by 3 bases and 4 bases, with 9 bases remaining between them. CDR1 and CDR2 (germline): LNHDA, SQIVND (reference sequence). CDR3 sequence reads: CASSIGQFNEKLFF. CDR3 nucleotide sequence: TGTGCCAGTAGTATTGGGCAGTTTAATGAAAAACTGTTTTTT.

The rearrangement uses TRBV7-2 and TRBJ2-1, with D tentatively TRBD2 (5 bases). This CDR3 region has 13 residues. Germline assignment: CDR1 SGHTA and CDR2 FQGNSA. Trimming shortened V by 1 base and J by 12 bases, and 13 bases separated the two germline ends. CDR3 nucleotide sequence: TGTGCCAGCAGCTTAGGCGGAATCGAGGGGCAGTTCTTC. Its translation is CASSLGGIEGQFF. Together with reference TRBV7-2 and TRBJ2-1, the CDR3 gives the full variable domain: GAGVSQSPSNKVTEKGKDVELRCDPISGHTALYWYRQSLGQGLEFLIYFQGNSAPDKSGLPSDRFSAERTGGSVSTLTIQRTQQEDSAVYLCASSLGGIEGQFFGPGTRLTVL.